This record concerns one T cell receptor (beta chain) sequence. Original methodology: Nucleated cell counts were estimated from reference gene primer amplification. TCRdb's copy holds only in-frame clones and misses some; the assay was immunoSEQ multiplex PCR. D and trimming were read from the DNA, whereas the V and J calls and clone size are those reported in that table. This sample has some 670,000 clones, with 70% to 90% found just once. The data were taken from a study of blood T cell repertoires in COVID-19. For the study at large: The cDNA or gDNA used as material had been derived from T cells, B-cell-depleted T cells, or PBMCs.

The source material was peripheral blood. The source of this sequence is a woman aged 18-35 years with acute or convalescent COVID-19.

The CDR3 DNA is TGTGCCAGCAGCACTATATCCGGGAAAAGGGAGGTGAACACTGAAGCTTTCTTT. Encoded protein: CASSTISGKREVNTEAFF. The chain recombines TRBV9 with TRBJ1-1; the D is unclear. Germline lookup yields CDR1 SGDLS and CDR2 YYNGEE. V was shortened by 4 bases and J by 0 bases, with 22 bases between the two germline ends. The length of the CDR3 is 18 residues. Drawing the rest from reference TRBV9 and TRBJ1-1, the complete variable domain is DSGVTQTPKHLITATGQRVTLRCSPRSGDLSVYWYQQSLDQGLQFLIQYYNGEERAKGNILERFSAQQFPDLHSELNLSSLELGDSALYFCASSTISGKREVNTEAFFGQGTRLTVV.